These 4 T cell receptor beta chains share one sample of origin, sequenced in a study of cytomegalovirus exposure and HLA in healthy donors (dated by TCRdb to about 2017). Preparation of the library involved the immunoSEQ multiplex PCR assay. For the multiplex PCR, a mixture combining 60 forward primers for TCR Vbeta segments and 13 reverse primers for TCR Jbeta segments was used. TCRdb took over this immuneACCESS table, retaining in-frame rearrangements with V and J assigned. Such tables are incomplete; in checked studies, under half of the missing clones stem from an unresolved V gene, and the remainder is unexplained. Across this sample there are 180,000 or so clones, with about 80% seen only once. Together, the top ten hold approximately 1.4% of the sample. The sample taken for sequencing was PBMCs. These receptors were obtained from a young man in good health and CMV-seronegative.

The chain uses TRBV15 and TRBJ2-5; 11 bases align to TRBD2. There are 15 residues in the CDR3. Germline CDR1 is LNHNV and CDR2 is YYDKDF (reference sequence). V shed 5 bases, J shed 1 base, and the junction held 3 bases outside the gene matches. Written as DNA, the CDR3 is TGTGCCACCAGCGGTAGCGGGGGGGCCCAAGAGACCCAGTACTTC. Protein: CATSGSGGAQETQYF.

The rearrangement joins TRBV30 to TRBJ1-5; TRBD1 is a possible D gene (5 bases). Trimming left V 0 bases short and J 3 bases short, with 6 bases between. The V gene's germline CDR1 is GTSNPN and CDR2 SVGIG (reference sequence). The CDR3 contains 13 residues. The CDR3 region is CAWSVRDNQPQHF. The CDR3 DNA reads as TGTGCCTGGAGTGTCAGGGACAATCAGCCCCAGCATTTT.

The J gene is TRBJ1-1, the V gene TRBV7-2; D possibly corresponds to TRBD1 (5 bases). Germline V gene lookup returns CDR1 SGHTA and CDR2 FQGNSA. Trimming took off 11 bases at V and 5 bases at J, with 15 bases between the two ends. This CDR3 region has 12 residues. The CDR3 DNA sequence: TGTGCCTCCCTACCGGGGGTTACTGAAGCTTTCTTT. Its translation is CASLPGVTEAFF.

The V gene is TRBV5-1, the J gene TRBJ2-7; tentatively, D is TRBD2 (6 bases). Trimming cost V 1 base and J 6 bases, with 11 bases left between them. The CDR3 contains 13 residues. The germline V gene has CDR1 SGHRS and CDR2 YFSETQ. The CDR3 spells CASSLYVGGEQYF. CDR3 DNA sequence: TGCGCCAGCAGCTTGTATGTGGGGGGCGAGCAGTACTTC.